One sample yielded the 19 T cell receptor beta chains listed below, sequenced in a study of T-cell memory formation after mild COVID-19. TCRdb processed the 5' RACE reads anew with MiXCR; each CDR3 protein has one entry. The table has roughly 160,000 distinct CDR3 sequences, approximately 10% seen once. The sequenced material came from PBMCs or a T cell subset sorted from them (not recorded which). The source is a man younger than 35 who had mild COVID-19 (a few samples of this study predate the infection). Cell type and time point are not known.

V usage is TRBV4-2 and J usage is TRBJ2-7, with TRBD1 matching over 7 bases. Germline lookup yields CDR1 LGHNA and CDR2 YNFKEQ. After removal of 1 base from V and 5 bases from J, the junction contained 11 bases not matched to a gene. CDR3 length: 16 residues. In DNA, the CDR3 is TGTGCCAGCAGCCAAGGCTTTCAGACAGGGACCGACGAGCAGTACTTC. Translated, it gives CASSQGFQTGTDEQYF.

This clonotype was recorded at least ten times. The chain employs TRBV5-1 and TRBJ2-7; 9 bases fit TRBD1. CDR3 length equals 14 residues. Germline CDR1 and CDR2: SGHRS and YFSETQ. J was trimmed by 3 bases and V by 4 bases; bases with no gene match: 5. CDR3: CASSPQGANYEQYF. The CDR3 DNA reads TGCGCCAGCAGCCCACAGGGGGCCAACTACGAGCAGTACTTC.

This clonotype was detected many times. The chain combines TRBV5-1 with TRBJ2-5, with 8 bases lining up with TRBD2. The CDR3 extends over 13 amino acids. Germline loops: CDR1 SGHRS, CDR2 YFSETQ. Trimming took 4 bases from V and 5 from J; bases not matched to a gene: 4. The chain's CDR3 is CASSVSGGETQYF. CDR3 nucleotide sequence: TGCGCCAGCAGCGTGAGCGGGGGTGAGACCCAGTACTTC.

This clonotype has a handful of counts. The CDR3 spells CAISATGGDGYTF. The CDR3 DNA follows: TGTGCCATCAGTGCTACAGGGGGCGATGGCTACACCTTC. J is TRBJ1-2 and V is TRBV10-3, with 9 bases lining up with TRBD1. This CDR3 region has 13 residues. Germline V gives CDR1 ENHRY, CDR2 SYGVKD. V was pared by 4 bases and J by 6 bases, with 3 bases of the junction left unmatched.

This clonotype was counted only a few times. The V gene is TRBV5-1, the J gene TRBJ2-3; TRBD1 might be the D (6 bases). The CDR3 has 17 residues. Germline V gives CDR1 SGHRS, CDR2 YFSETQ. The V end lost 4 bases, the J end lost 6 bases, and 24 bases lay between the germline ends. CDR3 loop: CASSLTNYREVGDTQYF. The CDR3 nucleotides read TGCGCCAGCAGCCTAACCAACTACAGGGAAGTGGGGGATACGCAGTATTTT.

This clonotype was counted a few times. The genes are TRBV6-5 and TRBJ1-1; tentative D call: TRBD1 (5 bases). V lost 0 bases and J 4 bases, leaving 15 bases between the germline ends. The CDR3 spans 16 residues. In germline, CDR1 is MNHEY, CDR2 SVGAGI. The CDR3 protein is CASSYSGGTYSTEAFF. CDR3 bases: TGTGCCAGCAGTTACTCGGGGGGTACATATTCCACTGAAGCTTTCTTT.

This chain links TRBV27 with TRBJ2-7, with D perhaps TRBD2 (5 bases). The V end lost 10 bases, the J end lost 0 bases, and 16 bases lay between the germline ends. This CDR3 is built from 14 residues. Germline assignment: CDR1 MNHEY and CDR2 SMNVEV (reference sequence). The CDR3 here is CATRKEGHSYEQYF. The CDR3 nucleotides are TGTGCCACCCGGAAAGAGGGCCACTCCTACGAGCAGTACTTC.

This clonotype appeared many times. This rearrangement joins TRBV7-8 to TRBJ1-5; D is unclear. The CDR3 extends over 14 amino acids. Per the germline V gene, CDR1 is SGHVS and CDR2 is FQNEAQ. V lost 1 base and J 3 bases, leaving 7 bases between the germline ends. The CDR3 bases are TGTGCCAGCAGCTTAGAACAGCACAATCAGCCCCAGCATTTT. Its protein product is CASSLEQHNQPQHF.

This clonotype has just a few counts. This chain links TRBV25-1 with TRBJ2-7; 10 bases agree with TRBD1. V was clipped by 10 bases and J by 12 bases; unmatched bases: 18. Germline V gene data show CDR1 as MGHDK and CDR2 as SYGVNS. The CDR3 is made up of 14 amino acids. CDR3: CAKGGTGVPLSRYV. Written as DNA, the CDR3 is TGTGCCAAAGGAGGGACAGGGGTCCCCCTTTCTCGGTACGTC.

The CDR3 sequence: CASSFSGLGGEKLFF. CDR3 DNA: TGTGCCAGCAGTTTCTCCGGACTGGGGGGAGAAAAACTGTTTTTT. The genes are TRBV28 and TRBJ1-4; maybe TRBD1 (5 bases). The V gene lost 3 bases and the J gene lost 8 bases, with 16 bases spanning the gap. Germline V gives CDR1 MDHEN, CDR2 SYDVKM. The CDR3 sequence is 15 residues long.

The CDR3 coding sequence is TGTGCCAGCAGTTTTGGGGGCAGGGGGCTAGCAGATACGCAGTATTTT. Its protein is CASSFGGRGLADTQYF. J is TRBJ2-3 and V is TRBV27, with 8 bases lining up with TRBD1. Germline lookup yields CDR1 MNHEY and CDR2 SMNVEV (reference sequence). This CDR3 is 16 amino acids long. V lost 3 bases and J lost 4; bases outside the gene matches: 9.

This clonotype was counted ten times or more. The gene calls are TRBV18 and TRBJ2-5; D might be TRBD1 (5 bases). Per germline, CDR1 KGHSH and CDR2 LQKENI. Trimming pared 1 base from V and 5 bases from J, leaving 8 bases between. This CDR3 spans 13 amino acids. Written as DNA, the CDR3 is TGTGCCAGCTCACCACGTACAGGCGAGACCCAGTACTTC. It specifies CASSPRTGETQYF.

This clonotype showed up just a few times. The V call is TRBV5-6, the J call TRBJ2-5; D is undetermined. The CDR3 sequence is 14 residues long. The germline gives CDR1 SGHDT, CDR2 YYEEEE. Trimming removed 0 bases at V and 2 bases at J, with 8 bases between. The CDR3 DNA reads TGTGCCAGCAGCTTGGGGTTCAGACAAGAGACCCAGTACTTC. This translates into CASSLGFRQETQYF.

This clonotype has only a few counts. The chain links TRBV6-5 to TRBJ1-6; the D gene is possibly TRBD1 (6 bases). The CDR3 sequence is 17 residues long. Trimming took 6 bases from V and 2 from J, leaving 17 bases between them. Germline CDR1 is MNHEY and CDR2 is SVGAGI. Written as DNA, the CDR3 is TGTGCCAGCAGCCAGGTCGAGGGGGTGCCCTATAATTCACCCCTCCACTTT. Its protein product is CASSQVEGVPYNSPLHF.

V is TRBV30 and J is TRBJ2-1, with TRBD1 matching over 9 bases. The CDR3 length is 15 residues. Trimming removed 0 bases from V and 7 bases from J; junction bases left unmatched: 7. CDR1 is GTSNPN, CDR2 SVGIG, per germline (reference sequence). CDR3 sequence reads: CAWSVGQGLKNEQFF. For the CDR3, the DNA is TGTGCCTGGAGTGTAGGACAGGGGTTAAAGAATGAGCAGTTCTTC.

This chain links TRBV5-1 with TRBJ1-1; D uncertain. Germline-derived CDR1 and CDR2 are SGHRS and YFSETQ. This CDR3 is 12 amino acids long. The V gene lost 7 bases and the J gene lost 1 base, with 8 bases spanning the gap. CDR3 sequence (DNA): TGCGCCAGCTTTAACTCGAACACTGAAGCTTTCTTT. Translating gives CASFNSNTEAFF.

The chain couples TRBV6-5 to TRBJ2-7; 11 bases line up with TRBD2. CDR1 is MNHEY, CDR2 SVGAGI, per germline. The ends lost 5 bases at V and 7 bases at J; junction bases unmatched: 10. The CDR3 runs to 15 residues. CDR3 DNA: TGTGCCAGCAGTCACTTAGCGGGGGGGCCTGGGGAGCAGTACTTC. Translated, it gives CASSHLAGGPGEQYF.

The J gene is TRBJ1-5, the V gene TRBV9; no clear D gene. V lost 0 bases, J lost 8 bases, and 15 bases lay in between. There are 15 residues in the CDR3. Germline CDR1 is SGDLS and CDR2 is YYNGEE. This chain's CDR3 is CASSVGGYSHEPQHF. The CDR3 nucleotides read TGTGCCAGCAGCGTAGGCGGGTATTCGCATGAGCCCCAGCATTTT.

The CDR3 region has the DNA TGCAGTGCTAGAGATCTTAAAGGGGGCCTCACTGGCTACACCTTC. Its protein product is CSARDLKGGLTGYTF. This chain uses TRBV20-1 with TRBJ1-2, with 7 bases lining up with TRBD1. Per germline, CDR1 DFQATT and CDR2 SNEGSKA (reference sequence). The CDR3 is 15 amino acids. V gave up 0 bases and J gave up 7 bases; unmatched junction bases: 11.